This TCR beta chain was recovered during a study of CD8+ T cells in alopecia areata. Study-wide points: Mice gave a clearer picture of TCR sharing than patients did, possibly for HLA-related reasons. Sequenced scalp T cells also include alphabeta T cells resident in normal skin.

Details on this clone: Its cognate antigen is unknown.

It was cDNA, reverse transcribed from extracted RNA, that served as the sequencing template. Generated by immunoSEQ multiplex PCR, the TCRdb table keeps only in-frame clones and is missing some. Here the sample spans more than 95,000 clones, roughly two fifths being singletons. The CDR3 is made up of 16 amino acids. V lost 3 bases and J lost 2; bases outside the gene matches: 9. Germline-derived CDR1 and CDR2 are SGHRS and YFSETQ. Sequenced: CD4+ T cells sorted from blood. The chain combines TRBV5-1 with TRBJ2-7, with TRBD2 matching over 9 bases. The sequence was obtained from a human donor with alopecia areata. The CDR3 region has the DNA TGCGCCAGCAGCTCAGACTCAGCGGGGGGACCCTACGAGCAGTACTTC. It encodes CASSSDSAGGPYEQYF.